This T cell receptor (beta chain) appears in the sequencing data of a study of OX40 agonist ivuxolimab in advanced cancers. The wider study: Ivuxolimab, an agonistic anti-OX40 (CD134) antibody, was given to patients. The study, taken as a whole, reports: In the 0.1 to 3.0 mg/kg range, CD4+ and CD8+ blood T cells had expanded clonally by week 6.

TCRdb's copy holds only in-frame clones and misses some; the assay was immunoSEQ multiplex PCR. The table records some 43,000 clones, more than 75% of them present only once. On this clone: The antigen is undetermined.

The germline V gene has CDR1 SGHDT and CDR2 YYEEEE. Trimming left V 2 bases short and J 4 bases short, with 7 bases between. The CDR3 loop spans 12 amino acids. The sample consisted of CD4+ or CD8+ T cells sorted from blood, taken in a trial of the OX40 agonist ivuxolimab. The sequence was collected from an adult with an advanced solid tumor such as melanoma, head and neck, liver or kidney cancer. The chain couples TRBV5-6 to TRBJ2-7, with D hard to call. In nucleotides, the CDR3 is TGTGCCAGCAGCTTACGGATTTACGAGCAGTACTTC. Residues: CASSLRIYEQYF.